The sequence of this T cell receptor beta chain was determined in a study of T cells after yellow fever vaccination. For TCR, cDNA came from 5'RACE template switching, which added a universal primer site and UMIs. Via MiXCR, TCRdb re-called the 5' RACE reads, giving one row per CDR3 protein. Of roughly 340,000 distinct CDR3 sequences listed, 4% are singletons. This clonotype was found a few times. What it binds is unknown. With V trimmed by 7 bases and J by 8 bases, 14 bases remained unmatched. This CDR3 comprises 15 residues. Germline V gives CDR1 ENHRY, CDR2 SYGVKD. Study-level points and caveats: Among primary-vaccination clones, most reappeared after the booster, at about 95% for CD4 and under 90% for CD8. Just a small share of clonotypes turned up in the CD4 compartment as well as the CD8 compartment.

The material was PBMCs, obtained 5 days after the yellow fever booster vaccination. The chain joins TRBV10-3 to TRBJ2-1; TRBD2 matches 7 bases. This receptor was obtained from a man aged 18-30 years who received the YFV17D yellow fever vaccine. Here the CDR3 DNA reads TGTGCCATCAAAGTTGAGGCGGGGGACCCCTATGAGCAGTTCTTC. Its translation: CAIKVEAGDPYEQFF.